One T cell receptor (beta chain) is described in this entry. The data derive from a study of blood T cell repertoires in COVID-19. Germline trimming cut 1 base from V and 2 bases from J; bases unmatched to any gene: 2. The CDR3 consists of 14 residues. The germline V gene has CDR1 SGHRS and CDR2 YFSETQ. Using immunoSEQ multiplex PCR, the repertoire was profiled, and TCRdb retains in-frame clones only, with some absent. Here the sample spans 50,000 to 70,000 clones, 65% to 80% being singletons. The receptor comes from a man aged 55 to 70 with acute or convalescent COVID-19. The rearrangement joins TRBV5-1 to TRBJ1-1; TRBD1 agrees at 7 bases. Sequenced input: peripheral blood. The CDR3 coding sequence is TGCGCCAGCAGCTTGTCAGGGGGTAACACTGAAGCTTTCTTT. Encoded protein: CASSLSGGNTEAFF.